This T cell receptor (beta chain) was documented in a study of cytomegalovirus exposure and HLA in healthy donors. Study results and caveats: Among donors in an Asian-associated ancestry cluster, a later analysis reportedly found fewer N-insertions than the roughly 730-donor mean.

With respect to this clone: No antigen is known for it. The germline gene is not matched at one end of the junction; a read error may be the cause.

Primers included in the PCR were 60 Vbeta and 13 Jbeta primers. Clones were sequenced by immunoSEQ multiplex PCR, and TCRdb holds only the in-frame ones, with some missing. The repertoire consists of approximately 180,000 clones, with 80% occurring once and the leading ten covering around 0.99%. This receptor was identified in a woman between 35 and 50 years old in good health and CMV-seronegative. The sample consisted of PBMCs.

Here the CDR3 reads CSSSLAGQFPGDNQPQHF. CDR3 coding DNA: TGTTCCAGCAGCTTAGCCGGACAATTCCCAGGGGACAATCAGCCCCAGCATTTT. The chain recombines TRBV7-9 with TRBJ1-5; D is possibly TRBD1 (6 bases). In germline, CDR1 is SEHNR, CDR2 FQNEAQ (reference sequence). The CDR3 contains 18 residues.